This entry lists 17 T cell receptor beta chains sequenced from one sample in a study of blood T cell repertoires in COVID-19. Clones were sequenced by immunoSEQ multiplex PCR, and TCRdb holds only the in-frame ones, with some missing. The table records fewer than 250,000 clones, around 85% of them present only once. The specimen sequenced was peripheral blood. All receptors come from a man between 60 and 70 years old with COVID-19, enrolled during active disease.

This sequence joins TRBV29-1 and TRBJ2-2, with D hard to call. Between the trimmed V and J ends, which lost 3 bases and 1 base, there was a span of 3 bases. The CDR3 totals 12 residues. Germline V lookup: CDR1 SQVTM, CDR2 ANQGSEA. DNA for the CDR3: TGCAGCGTTGACCAGAACACCGGGGAGCTGTTTTTT. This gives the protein CSVDQNTGELFF.

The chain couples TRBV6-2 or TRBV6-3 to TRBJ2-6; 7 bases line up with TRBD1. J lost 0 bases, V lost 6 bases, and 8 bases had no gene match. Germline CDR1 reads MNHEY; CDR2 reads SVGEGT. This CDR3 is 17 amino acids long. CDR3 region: CASSQSRDSSGANVLTF. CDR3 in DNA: TGTGCCAGCAGCCAGTCCCGGGACAGCTCTGGGGCCAACGTCCTGACTTTC.

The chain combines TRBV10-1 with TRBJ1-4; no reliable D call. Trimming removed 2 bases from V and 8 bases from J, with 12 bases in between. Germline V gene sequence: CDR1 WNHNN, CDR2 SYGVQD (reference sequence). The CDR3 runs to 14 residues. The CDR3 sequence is CASSELQRPEKLFF. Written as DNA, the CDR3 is TGCGCCAGCAGTGAGCTCCAGAGGCCCGAAAAACTGTTTTTT.

The CDR3 sequence is CAISVAGGSNEQFF. The CDR3 DNA is TGTGCCATCAGTGTGGCGGGAGGGTCCAATGAGCAGTTCTTC. The V and J genes are TRBV10-3 and TRBJ2-1; 9 bases agree with TRBD2. The CDR3 has 14 amino acids. After removal of 4 bases from V and 6 bases from J, the junction contained 4 bases not matched to a gene. Looked up from germline, CDR1 is ENHRY and CDR2 is SYGVKD.

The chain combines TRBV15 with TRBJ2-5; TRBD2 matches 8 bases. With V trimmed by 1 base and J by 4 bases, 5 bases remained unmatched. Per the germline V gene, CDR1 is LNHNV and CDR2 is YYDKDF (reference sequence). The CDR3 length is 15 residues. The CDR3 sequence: CATSRGRREGETQYF. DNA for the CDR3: TGTGCCACCAGCAGAGGAAGACGGGAGGGAGAGACCCAGTACTTC.

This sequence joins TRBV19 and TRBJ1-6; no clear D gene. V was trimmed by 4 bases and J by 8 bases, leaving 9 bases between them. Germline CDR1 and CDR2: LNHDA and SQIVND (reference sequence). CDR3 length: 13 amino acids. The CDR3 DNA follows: TGTGCCAGTAGTACCCTCCCTGATTCACCCCTCCACTTT. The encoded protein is CASSTLPDSPLHF.

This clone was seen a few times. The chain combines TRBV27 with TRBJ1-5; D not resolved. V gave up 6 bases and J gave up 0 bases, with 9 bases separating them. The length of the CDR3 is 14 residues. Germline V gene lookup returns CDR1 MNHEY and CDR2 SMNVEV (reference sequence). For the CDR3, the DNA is TGTGCCAGCAGGGAGTTCTATAGCAATCAGCCCCAGCATTTT. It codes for CASREFYSNQPQHF.

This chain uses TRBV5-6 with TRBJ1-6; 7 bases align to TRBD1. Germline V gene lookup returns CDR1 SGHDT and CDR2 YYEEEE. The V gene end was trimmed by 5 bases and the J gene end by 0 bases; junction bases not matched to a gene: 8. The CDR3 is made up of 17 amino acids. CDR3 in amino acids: CASRSTGQSSYNSPLHF. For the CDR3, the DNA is TGTGCCAGCAGGTCGACGGGACAGAGCTCCTATAATTCACCCCTCCACTTT.

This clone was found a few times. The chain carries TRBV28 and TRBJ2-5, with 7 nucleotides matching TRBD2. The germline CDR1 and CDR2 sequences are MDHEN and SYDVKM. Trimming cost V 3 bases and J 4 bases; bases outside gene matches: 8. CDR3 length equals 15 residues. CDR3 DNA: TGTGCCAGCAGTTTCTTAGCGGGTGGGTTAGAGACCCAGTACTTC. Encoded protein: CASSFLAGGLETQYF.

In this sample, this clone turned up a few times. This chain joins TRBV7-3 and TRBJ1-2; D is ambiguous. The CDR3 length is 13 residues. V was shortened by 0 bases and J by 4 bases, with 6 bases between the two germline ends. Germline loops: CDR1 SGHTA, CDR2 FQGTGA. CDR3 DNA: TGTGCCAGCAGCTTAACAGGGAGCTATGGCTACACCTTC. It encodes CASSLTGSYGYTF.

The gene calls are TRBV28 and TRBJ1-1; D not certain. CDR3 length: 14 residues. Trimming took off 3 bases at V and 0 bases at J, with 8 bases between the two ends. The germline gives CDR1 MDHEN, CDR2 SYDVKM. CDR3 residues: CASSLQALNTEAFF. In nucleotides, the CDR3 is TGTGCCAGCAGTTTGCAGGCATTGAACACTGAAGCTTTCTTT.

CDR3 loop: CAWTPQGHQPQHF. The DNA for the CDR3 is TGTGCCTGGACCCCACAGGGGCATCAGCCCCAGCATTTT. The chain carries TRBV30 and TRBJ1-5; 7 positions match TRBD1. CDR3 length: 13 residues. In germline, CDR1 is GTSNPN, CDR2 SVGIG (reference sequence). The V segment lost 4 bases and the J segment 5 bases; nucleotides outside the gene matches: 5. The complete variable domain, with remaining parts taken from reference TRBV30 and TRBJ1-5, reads SQTIHQWPATLVQPVGSPLSLECTVEGTSNPNLYWYRQAAGRGLQLLFYSVGIGQISSEVPQNLSASRPQDRQFILSSKKLLLSDSGFYLCAWTPQGHQPQHFGDGTRLSIL.

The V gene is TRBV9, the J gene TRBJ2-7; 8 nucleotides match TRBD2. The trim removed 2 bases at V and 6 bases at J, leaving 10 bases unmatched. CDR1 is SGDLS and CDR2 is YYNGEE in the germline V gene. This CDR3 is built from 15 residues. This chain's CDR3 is CASSVSGTLISEQYF. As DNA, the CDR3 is TGTGCCAGCAGCGTTAGCGGGACCCTCATATCCGAGCAGTACTTC.

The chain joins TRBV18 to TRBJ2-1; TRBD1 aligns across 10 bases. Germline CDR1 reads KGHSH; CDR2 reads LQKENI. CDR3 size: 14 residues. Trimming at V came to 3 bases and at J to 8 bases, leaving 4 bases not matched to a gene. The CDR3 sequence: CASSPRTGGDEQFF. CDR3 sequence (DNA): TGTGCCAGCTCACCCCGGACAGGGGGGGATGAGCAGTTCTTC. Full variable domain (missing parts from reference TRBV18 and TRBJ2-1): NAGVMQNPRHLVRRRGQEARLRCSPMKGHSHVYWYRQLPEEGLKFMVYLQKENIIDESGMPKERFSAEFPKEGPSILRIQQVVRGDSAAYFCASSPRTGGDEQFFGPGTRLTVL.

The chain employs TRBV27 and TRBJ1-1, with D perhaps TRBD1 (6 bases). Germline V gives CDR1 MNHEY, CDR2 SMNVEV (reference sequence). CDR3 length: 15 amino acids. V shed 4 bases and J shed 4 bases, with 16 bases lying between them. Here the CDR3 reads CASSWNRVLATEAFF. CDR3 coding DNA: TGTGCCAGCAGTTGGAACAGGGTTTTGGCCACTGAAGCTTTCTTT.

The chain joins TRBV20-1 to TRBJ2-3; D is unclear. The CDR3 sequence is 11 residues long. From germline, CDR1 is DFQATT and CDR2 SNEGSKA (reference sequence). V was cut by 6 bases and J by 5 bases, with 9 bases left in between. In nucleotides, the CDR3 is TGCAGTGCCCACCCCGGAGATACGCAGTATTTT. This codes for CSAHPGDTQYF.

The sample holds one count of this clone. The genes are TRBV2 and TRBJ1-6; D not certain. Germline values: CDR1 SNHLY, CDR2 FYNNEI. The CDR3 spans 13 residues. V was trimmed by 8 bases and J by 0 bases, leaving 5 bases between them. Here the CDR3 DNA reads TGTGCCAGCCGACTCTCCTATAATTCACCCCTCCACTTT. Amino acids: CASRLSYNSPLHF.